Shown below are 23 T cell receptor beta chains from a single sample sequenced in a study of low-dose radiotherapy and immunotherapy resistance in tumors. The time point denotes: after trial treatment. The sample's treatment: LDRT plus nivolumab, ipilimumab, low-dose cyclophosphamide and aspirin (RACIN trial). TRAV- and TRBV-specific primers, spanning alpha and beta chains, primed first-strand cDNA. PCR amplification of the TCRs was performed with Phusion for 20 to 25 PCR cycles, and it relied on a constant-region primer together with a V-primer adapter. Each CDR3 protein gets one entry after TCRdb re-called the reads with MiXCR. Altogether 50,000 or so distinct CDR3 sequences are present, about 23% being singletons, with the ten largest covering about 7%. Material: PBMCs, obtained after low-dose radiotherapy plus immunotherapy. These TCRs come from a male donor with prostate cancer.

To note about this clonotype: A far larger clone is off by one base, so a read error is likely. This CDR3 reads CASSYSRDFYEQFF. The CDR3 DNA reads TGTGCCAGCAGTTACTCTAGGGACTTTTACGAGCAGTTCTTC. V is TRBV6-2 or TRBV6-3 and J is TRBJ2-1, with D perhaps matching TRBD2 (6 bases). Trimming removed 0 bases at V and 10 bases at J, with 13 bases between. The CDR3 consists of 14 residues. The germline V gene encodes CDR1 MNHEY and CDR2 SVGEGT.

Concerning this clonotype itself: A far larger clone is just one base off, so this is likely a read error. The conserved final phenylalanine or tryptophan is absent from the CDR3, which likely points to a read error. The CDR3 nucleotides read TGTGCCAGCAGTTACGAGGTCAGAGCTAACTATGGCTACACCTCC. It specifies CASSYEVRANYGYTS. The rearrangement joins TRBV6-2 or TRBV6-3 to TRBJ1-2, with D uncertain. This CDR3 has 15 amino acids. Trimming shortened V by 2 bases and J by 0 bases, and 10 bases separated the two germline ends. In germline, CDR1 is MNHEY, CDR2 SVGEGT.

This clonotype was seen once. The chain links TRBV6-2 or TRBV6-3 to TRBJ2-3, with D possibly TRBD1 on 5 matching bases. The germline V gene has CDR1 MNHEY and CDR2 SVGEGT. CDR3 length: 16 amino acids. The ends were cut back, 5 bases at V and 0 bases at J, with 15 bases in the middle. In DNA form, the CDR3 reads TGTGCCAGCAGTGAAAGGGGATCGGCTAGCACAGATACGCAGTATTTT. Translating gives CASSERGSASTDTQYF.

This clonotype has a count of ten or more. The V and J genes are TRBV12-3 or TRBV12-4 and TRBJ2-7, with 8 bases that match TRBD1. V trimming: 7 bases; J trimming: 3 bases; junction bases outside the gene matches: 11. The CDR3 covers 15 residues. The CDR3 region has the DNA TGTGCCAGCACTGAAACCGGGACAGGCTTCTACGAGCAGTACTTC. It is translated as CASTETGTGFYEQYF.

This clonotype was picked up many times. The chain links TRBV24-1 to TRBJ2-5; possibly TRBD2 for D (6 bases). CDR3 length: 15 amino acids. V shed 5 bases and J shed 5 bases, with 17 bases lying between them. The germline V gene encodes CDR1 KGHDR and CDR2 SFDVKD. CDR3 in DNA: TGTGCCACCAGTGGTCAGGGACTTTCGGGCGAGACCCAGTACTTC. It specifies CATSGQGLSGETQYF.

At least ten counts were recorded for this clonotype. V gene TRBV29-1 combines with J gene TRBJ1-5; possibly TRBD1 for D (6 bases). This CDR3 spans 13 amino acids. Germline V gene lookup returns CDR1 SQVTM and CDR2 ANQGSEA. Trimming took 4 bases from V and 4 from J, leaving 11 bases between them. CDR3 protein: CSVAGQPNQPQHF. CDR3 coding DNA: TGCAGCGTTGCTGGACAGCCTAATCAGCCCCAGCATTTT.

This clonotype was seen ten or more times. This chain connects TRBV20-1 to TRBJ2-5; 12 bases agree with TRBD2. Germline V lookup: CDR1 DFQATT, CDR2 SNEGSKA (reference sequence). This CDR3 region has 15 residues. V lost 1 base and J lost 5; bases outside the gene matches: 5. CDR3 protein: CSARGLAGDSETQYF. The CDR3 nucleotides are TGCAGTGCTAGAGGACTAGCGGGAGATTCGGAGACCCAGTACTTC.

This clonotype was seen at least ten times. The V gene is TRBV11-2, the J gene TRBJ2-1; TRBD2 matches at 10 bases. V dropped 3 bases and J dropped 4; count of bases not matched to a gene: 6. This CDR3 spans 16 amino acids. CDR1 and CDR2 from the germline V gene are SGHAT and FQNNGV. CDR3 nucleotide sequence: TGTGCCAGCAGCTTCTCTTCTAGCGGGAGATACAATGAGCAGTTCTTC. Translated, it gives CASSFSSSGRYNEQFF.

There are a few counts of this clonotype. V is TRBV20-1 and J is TRBJ2-5; the D gene could be TRBD1 or TRBD2 (5 bases each). The CDR3 runs to 14 residues. Germline V gives CDR1 DFQATT, CDR2 SNEGSKA (reference sequence). V was cut by 6 bases and J by 5 bases, with 19 bases left in between. Written as DNA, the CDR3 is TGCAGTGCCCCCGAGGGTGGGGGAAGGGAGACCCAGTACTTC. This sequence encodes CSAPEGGGRETQYF.

A note on this clonotype: A far more abundant clone sits one base away, making this likely a read error. Likely a read error: the CDR3 ends without its conserved phenylalanine or tryptophan. The chain couples TRBV7-3 to TRBJ2-1, with 7 bases matching TRBD1. Germline V lookup: CDR1 SGHTA, CDR2 FQGTGA. The CDR3 covers 13 residues. Written as DNA, the CDR3 is TGTGCCAGCAGACAGGGGATTTACAAAGAGCAGTTCTCC. This sequence encodes CASRQGIYKEQFS.

Concerning this clonotype: Given a far larger clone just one base away, this is likely a sequencing read error. This chain links TRBV3-1 with TRBJ2-4; tentative D call: TRBD2 (6 bases). The CDR3 spans 13 residues. CDR1 and CDR2 from the germline V gene are LGHDT and YNNKEL (reference sequence). Trimming removed 0 bases at V and 13 bases at J, with 13 bases between. DNA for the CDR3: TGTGCCAGCAGCCAAGATAGGCGGGATGAGCAGTACTTC. Protein sequence: CASSQDRRDEQYF. Using reference TRBV3-1 and TRBJ2-4 for the parts outside the CDR3, the full variable domain is DTAVSQTPKYLVTQMGNDKSIKCEQNLGHDTMYWYKQDSKKFLKIMFSYNNKELIINETVPNRFSPKSPDKAHLNLHINSLELGDSAVYFCASSQDRRDEQYFGAGTRLSVL.

The table lists this clonotype with many counts. This chain joins TRBV19 and TRBJ1-2, with 7 bases aligning to TRBD1. Per germline, CDR1 LNHDA and CDR2 SQIVND (reference sequence). The CDR3 totals 15 residues. J was trimmed by 2 bases and V by 7 bases; bases with no gene match: 10. The CDR3 region has the DNA TGTGCCAGTACCCCCTCGGACAGGCCGAACTATGGCTACACCTTC. It is translated as CASTPSDRPNYGYTF. The complete variable domain, with remaining parts taken from reference TRBV19 and TRBJ1-2, reads DGGITQSPKYLFRKEGQNVTLSCEQNLNHDAMYWYRQDPGQGLRLIYYSQIVNDFQKGDIAEGYSVSREKKESFPLTVTSAQKNPTAFYLCASTPSDRPNYGYTFGSGTRLTVV.

With regard to this clonotype: Only one base separates this from a far larger clonotype, so it likely reflects a read error. The chain employs TRBV6-1 and TRBJ2-7; D remains unclear. The CDR3 has 11 amino acids. In germline, CDR1 is MNHNS, CDR2 SASEGT. The CDR3 loop reads CAISEFDERYF. In DNA form, the CDR3 reads TGTGCCATCAGTGAGTTCGACGAGCGGTACTTC.

Comments on this clonotype: A far larger clone is one base from this, pointing to a likely read error. V gene TRBV27 combines with J gene TRBJ2-1; no clear D. V gave up 2 bases and J gave up 7 bases, with 15 bases separating them. Germline loops: CDR1 MNHEY, CDR2 SMNVEV (reference sequence). This CDR3 contains 15 residues. In DNA form, the CDR3 reads TGTGCCAGCAGTTTACATGGAGAGTTGAGGAATGAGCAGTTCTTC. It is translated as CASSLHGELRNEQFF.

There are a few counts of this clonotype. The junction does not match germline at one end; this may be a read error. This chain connects TRBV7-7 to TRBJ2-5, with D perhaps matching TRBD1 (7 bases). This CDR3 comprises 15 residues. The V gene's germline CDR1 is SSHAT and CDR2 FNYEAQ (reference sequence). CDR3 coding DNA: TGTGCTAGCAGTATAAGGGACAGCGGGCAAGAGACCCAGTACTTC. This encodes CASSIRDSGQETQYF.

This clonotype was seen many times. The chain has TRBV30 and TRBJ2-1; unclear D gene. CDR3 length equals 14 residues. V was pared by 2 bases and J by 3 bases, with 11 bases between. Germline V lookup: CDR1 GTSNPN, CDR2 SVGIG (reference sequence). The CDR3 bases are TGTGCCTGGAGTTACACATCGGGCTACAATGAGCAGTTCTTC. Protein product: CAWSYTSGYNEQFF.

This clonotype showed up many times. V usage is TRBV7-2 and J usage is TRBJ2-5; a weak D match, TRBD1 (6 bases). Germline V gene lookup returns CDR1 SGHTA and CDR2 FQGNSA. This CDR3 region has 15 residues. The V end lost 5 bases, the J end lost 4 bases, and 17 bases lay between the germline ends. CDR3 DNA: TGTGCCAGCAGCCCAAGGACAGCAGAAAGAGAGACCCAGTACTTC. Its translation: CASSPRTAERETQYF.

This clonotype was counted many times. The chain uses TRBV9 and TRBJ2-3, with TRBD1 matching over 7 bases. V was pared by 2 bases and J by 6 bases, with 9 bases of the junction left unmatched. Germline V gene lookup returns CDR1 SGDLS and CDR2 YYNGEE. CDR3 length equals 15 residues. In nucleotides, the CDR3 is TGTGCCAGCAGCGTGACACAGGGGCCTCAGGATACGCAGTATTTT. Translated: CASSVTQGPQDTQYF.

The chain is built from TRBV27 and TRBJ2-2; D possibly corresponds to TRBD1 (6 bases). This CDR3 comprises 15 residues. V was trimmed by 8 bases and J by 1 base, leaving 14 bases between them. Germline lookup yields CDR1 MNHEY and CDR2 SMNVEV (reference sequence). CDR3 sequence: CASRRTERNTGELFF. In DNA, the CDR3 is TGTGCCAGCCGAAGGACAGAACGGAACACCGGGGAGCTGTTTTTT.

The rearrangement uses TRBV19 and TRBJ2-3; tentatively, D is TRBD2 (5 bases). The V gene lost 6 bases and the J gene lost 1 base, with 8 bases spanning the gap. Germline CDR1 reads LNHDA; CDR2 reads SQIVND (reference sequence). The CDR3 is 13 residues long. The CDR3 DNA reads as TGTGCCAGTAGGGGAGTAGGCACAGATACGCAGTATTTT. As protein: CASRGVGTDTQYF.

The J gene is TRBJ1-2, the V gene TRBV5-6, with a tentative D call TRBD1 (6 bases). This CDR3 spans 14 amino acids. The germline CDR1 and CDR2 sequences are SGHDT and YYEEEE. V lost 5 bases and J 0 bases, leaving 11 bases between the germline ends. The DNA for the CDR3 is TGTGCCAGCAGGGGGGGGGCGGCTAACTATGGCTACACCTTC. It specifies CASRGGAANYGYTF. Supplemented by reference TRBV5-6 and TRBJ1-2, the full variable domain reads DAGVTQSPTHLIKTRGQQVTLRCSPKSGHDTVSWYQQALGQGPQFIFQYYEEEERQRGNFPDRFSGHQFPNYSSELNVNALLLGDSALYLCASRGGAANYGYTFGSGTRLTVV.

This clonotype appeared many times. V usage is TRBV7-9 and J usage is TRBJ1-4; possibly TRBD1 for D (6 bases). This CDR3 spans 16 amino acids. Germline loops: CDR1 SEHNR, CDR2 FQNEAQ (reference sequence). V was clipped by 1 base and J by 8 bases, with 17 bases between them. The DNA for the CDR3 is TGTGCCAGCAGCTTAGAGGGCACAGGGTTTGAAGAAAAACTGTTTTTT. Translating gives CASSLEGTGFEEKLFF.

A word on this clonotype: A far bigger clonotype differs at one base, so this is likely a read error. The rearrangement uses TRBV29-1 and TRBJ2-1; 7 positions match TRBD2. This CDR3 has 17 amino acids. Germline CDR1 SQVTM, CDR2 ANQGSEA. The CDR3 bases are TGCAGTGCTAGATATCTGAATAGCGGGCCGTCCTACAATGAGCAGTTCTTC. Translated: CSARYLNSGPSYNEQFF.